Detailed here is one TCR beta chain. Relative to the germline gene, one junction end is altered; a read error may explain this. This entry comes from a study of T cell repertoires in cytomegalovirus infection. The wider study: Public TCR beta signature analysis indicated the presence of both CMV infection and matching HLA type.

In germline, CDR1 is SGHAT, CDR2 FQNNGV. CDR3 length: 14 amino acids. MiXCR was run by TCRdb on the reads, yielding one entry per CDR3 protein. The sample contains around 630,000 distinct CDR3 sequences, about 24% of which appear only once. The source of this sequence is a human donor in good health (CMV status not recorded). Some clones in this sample may be carry-over from other donors' samples. The sequenced sample was CD8+ T cells from PBMCs. This rearrangement joins TRBV11-2 to TRBJ2-7, with 7 bases fitting TRBD2. The CDR3 DNA sequence: TGTACCAGCAGCTTAGCCGGGACTACCTACGAGCAGTACTTC. Translation gives CTSSLAGTTYEQYF.